This TCR beta chain was observed in a study of CD8 T cells in Susac syndrome. Study as a whole: When blood was drawn, the patients with Susac syndrome were therapy-naive, on corticosteroids, or on intravenous immunoglobulin alone. Whole-study results and caveats: As the study acknowledged, the number of individuals who were part of its TCR sequencing and HLA analysis was relatively small.

In regard to this clonotype: Antigen unknown.

The CDR3 loop spans 14 amino acids. The germline CDR1 and CDR2 sequences are SQVTM and ANQGSEA. V lost 4 bases and J lost 6, with 15 bases in between. TEMRA cells were FACS-enriched and CD8+ and CD4+ T cells negatively isolated. RNA amounts of about 0.5 to 1 ug underwent reverse transcription with random hexamers. TCRdb passed the immunoSEQ multiplex PCR reads through MiXCR, listing each CDR3 protein once. The sample records about 94,000 distinct CDR3 sequences, 85% to 95% being singletons. The TCR sequence derives from a human donor with Susac syndrome. This chain joins TRBV29-1 and TRBJ1-4; D is unclear. The sequenced sample was CD4+ T cells from PBMCs. The CDR3 is CSVVGWAEDEKLFF. The CDR3 coding sequence is TGCAGCGTTGTCGGGTGGGCAGAAGATGAAAAACTGTTTTTT.